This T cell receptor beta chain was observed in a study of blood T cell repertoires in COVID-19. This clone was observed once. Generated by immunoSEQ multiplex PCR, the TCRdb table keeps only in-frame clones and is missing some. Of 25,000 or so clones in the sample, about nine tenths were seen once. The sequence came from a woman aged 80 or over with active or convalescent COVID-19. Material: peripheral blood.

CDR3 residues: CASTHPPGSPTDTQYF. The CDR3, as DNA: TGTGCCAGCACCCACCCCCCGGGATCCCCCACAGATACGCAGTATTTT. The V gene is TRBV7-8, the J gene TRBJ2-3, with a tentative D call TRBD2 (5 bases). Trimming took 7 bases from V and 2 from J, leaving 19 bases between them. This CDR3 has 16 residues. Germline CDR1 is SGHVS and CDR2 is FQNEAQ. Together with reference TRBV7-8 and TRBJ2-3, the CDR3 gives the full variable domain: GAGVSQSPRYKVAKRGQDVALRCDPISGHVSLFWYQQALGQGPEFLTYFQNEAQLDKSGLPSDRFFAERPEGSVSTLKIQRTQQEDSAVYLCASTHPPGSPTDTQYFGPGTRLTVL.